This is a list of T cell receptor beta chains from one sample in a study of blood T cell repertoires in COVID-19. TCRdb keeps only in-frame clones here, not all; method: immunoSEQ multiplex PCR. Of over 150,000 clones in the sample, around 86% were seen once. The specimen was peripheral blood. These receptors originate from a middle-aged man with active or convalescent COVID-19. CDR3s include the opening cysteine and the closing phenylalanine or tryptophan. A D gene is named only where the DNA matches it firmly. Clone size is stated in some rows and not others, as once, few, many or a class when expanded.

v_call	d_call	j_call	clone_size	cdr3_nt	cdr3_aa
TRBV5-1	TRBD1	TRBJ1-5	once	TGCGCCAGCAGCCCAGGGGACAGTCGCAATCAGCCCCAGCATTTT	CASSPGDSRNQPQHF
TRBV5-4	TRBD1	TRBJ1-1	NA	TGTGCCAGCAGCTTCACAGGGGGCCGAACTGAAGCTTTCTTT	CASSFTGGRTEAFF
TRBV4-1	TRBD2	TRBJ2-5	NA	TGCGCCAGCAGCCGAGCGGGGCCAGGGGAGACCCAGTACTTC	CASSRAGPGETQYF
TRBV11-3	NA	TRBJ1-1	NA	TGTGCCAGCAGCTTTGGGACCCAGGGGACTGAAGCTTTCTTT	CASSFGTQGTEAFF
TRBV11-2	NA	TRBJ2-7	NA	TGTGCCACCGCCATGCCAGGAGGGATGGCGAGAGAGCAGTACTTC	CATAMPGGMAREQYF
TRBV12-5	NA	TRBJ2-2	once	TGTGCTAGTGGTTTGGTACGGAGGACCGGGGAGCTGTTTTTT	CASGLVRRTGELFF
TRBV24-1	TRBD2	TRBJ2-5	NA	TGTGCCACCAGTGACGGGAGGCTGGAGACCCAGTACTTC	CATSDGRLETQYF
TRBV7-3	TRBD1	TRBJ2-7	once	TGTGCCAGCAGCCTAGACGGGACAGGCCCCTACGAGCAGTACTTC	CASSLDGTGPYEQYF
TRBV5-4	NA	TRBJ1-4	NA	TGTGCCAGCAGCTTGGCGTCGGGTGGAGAAAAACTGTTTTTT	CASSLASGGEKLFF
TRBV28	NA	TRBJ1-6	NA	TGTGCCAGCAGTTTCAGGGTGAGTAATTCACCCCTCCACTTT	CASSFRVSNSPLHF
TRBV2	NA	TRBJ1-4	NA	TGTGCCAGCAGTGACGGGGGGGAGCTCGATGAAAAACTGTTTTTT	CASSDGGELDEKLFF
TRBV11-3	NA	TRBJ2-7	NA	TGTGCCAGCAGCCCTGCCCAGGTTAGGCCACATTCCTACGAGCAGTACTTC	CASSPAQVRPHSYEQYF
TRBV18	NA	TRBJ1-1	NA	TGTGCCAGCTCAGGAAGAAGGGGTGACGCTGAAGCTTTCTTT	CASSGRRGDAEAFF
TRBV5-1	TRBD1	TRBJ2-7	NA	TGCGCCAGCAGCTTGGGACAGGGCCGCGGCGAGCAGTACTTC	CASSLGQGRGEQYF
TRBV7-6	NA	TRBJ2-7	NA	TGTGCCAGCAGCTTAGCGCCCCGGGTATCCTACGAGCAGTACTTC	CASSLAPRVSYEQYF
TRBV3-1/TRBV3-2	NA	TRBJ2-1	NA	TGTGCCAGCAGCCTCCAGGGTGATGAGCAGTTCTTC	CASSLQGDEQFF
TRBV7-3	TRBD1	TRBJ2-1	NA	TGTGCCAGCAGCTTAACTGCCGGGACAGACCTCAATGAGCAGTTCTTC	CASSLTAGTDLNEQFF
TRBV7-2	NA	TRBJ1-1	NA	TGTGCCAGCAGCTTCCAAGGGGTTACTGAAGCTTTCTTT	CASSFQGVTEAFF
TRBV28	TRBD1	TRBJ2-1	NA	TGTGCCAGCAGTCCAGGGGGCCCAGTGGAGAATGAGCAGTTCTTC	CASSPGGPVENEQFF
TRBV29-1	NA	TRBJ2-6	NA	TGCAGCGTTGAAGTCCCGGGACACCAACGCTCTGGGGCCAACGTCCTGACTTTC	CSVEVPGHQRSGANVLTF
TRBV4-3	NA	TRBJ1-3	NA	TGCGCCAGCAGCCAAGATACCCGGGTCTCTGGAAACACCATATATTTT	CASSQDTRVSGNTIYF
TRBV11-3	NA	TRBJ2-3	NA	TGTGCCAGCAGCTTGGGGCTCAGCACAGATACGCAGTATTTT	CASSLGLSTDTQYF
TRBV28	TRBD1	TRBJ2-5	NA	TGTGCCAGCAGTCTCCGGGACAGGGGGCCGACCCAGTACTTC	CASSLRDRGPTQYF
TRBV3-1/TRBV3-2	TRBD1	TRBJ1-2	NA	TGTGCCAGCAGCCAGTTCAGACAGGGGGCGCGCCGGTCCTATGGCTACACCTTC	CASSQFRQGARRSYGYTF
TRBV7-3	TRBD2	TRBJ2-3	NA	TGTGCCAGCACCCTCTGTGAGCGGGGTCGCACAGATACGCAGTATTTT	CASTLCERGRTDTQYF
TRBV27	NA	TRBJ1-2	NA	TGTGCCAGCAGTTTTTCAGGGAGGGATGGCTACACCTTC	CASSFSGRDGYTF
TRBV28	TRBD1	TRBJ1-6	NA	TGTGCCAGCAGCTCGGGACAGTTCAAAAATTCACCCCTCCACTTT	CASSSGQFKNSPLHF